The 8 T cell receptor beta chains reported below all come from one sample, sequenced in a study of T cell repertoires in cytomegalovirus infection. Their specific antigens are unknown. TCRdb redid the calling of the reads with MiXCR, one entry per CDR3 protein. Of approximately 590,000 distinct CDR3 sequences detected, 40% appear once; the ten largest clones hold around 50%. The sequenced sample was cultured PBMCs, obtained from culture after CMV antigen stimulation. The receptors originated from a human donor in good health (CMV status not recorded). Some clones in this sample may be carry-over from other donors' samples.

This clonotype was counted a few times. This chain joins TRBV7-6 and TRBJ1-3, with D perhaps TRBD1 (5 bases). The CDR3 covers 14 residues. The V end was cut by 6 bases, the J end by 11 bases, with 20 bases between. Germline-derived CDR1 and CDR2 are SGHVS and FNYEAQ. CDR3 protein: CASSPGTGDLPIYF. The CDR3, as DNA: TGTGCCAGCAGTCCGGGGACGGGGGATCTCCCCATATATTTT.

There are a few counts of this clonotype. V and J are TRBV12-3 or TRBV12-4 and TRBJ1-2; D gene unclear. The V end lost 0 bases, the J end lost 7 bases, and 6 bases lay between the germline ends. CDR3 length: 12 residues. The CDR3 sequence is CASSLAARGYTF. The CDR3, as DNA: TGTGCCAGCAGTTTAGCGGCCCGTGGCTACACCTTC.

The chain uses TRBV3-1 and TRBJ1-4, with 7 bases identical to TRBD1. CDR3 size: 16 residues. Trimming at V came to 0 bases and at J to 4 bases, leaving 5 bases not matched to a gene. Germline CDR1 reads LGHDT; CDR2 reads YNNKEL (reference sequence). The CDR3 sequence: CASSQDTGDYNEKLFF. The DNA for the CDR3 is TGTGCCAGCAGCCAAGACACAGGGGATTATAATGAAAAACTGTTTTTT.

The rearrangement uses TRBV5-1 and TRBJ2-5; D gene unclear. Looked up from germline, CDR1 is SGHRS and CDR2 is YFSETQ. The CDR3 extends over 14 amino acids. The V end lost 4 bases, the J end lost 2 bases, and 12 bases lay between the germline ends. CDR3 residues: CASSAAPPQETQYF. The CDR3 DNA reads as TGCGCCAGCAGCGCCGCCCCACCGCAAGAGACCCAGTACTTC.

The rearrangement joins TRBV3-1 to TRBJ1-1, with 7 bases aligning to TRBD1. V dropped 4 bases and J dropped 11; count of bases not matched to a gene: 4. Germline V CDR1 and CDR2: LGHDT, YNNKEL (reference sequence). CDR3 length equals 11 residues. The chain's CDR3 is CASSRGGAAFF. Here the CDR3 DNA reads TGTGCCAGCAGCCGAGGGGGCGCGGCTTTCTTT. Supplemented by reference TRBV3-1 and TRBJ1-1, the full variable domain reads DTAVSQTPKYLVTQMGNDKSIKCEQNLGHDTMYWYKQDSKKFLKIMFSYNNKELIINETVPNRFSPKSPDKAHLNLHINSLELGDSAVYFCASSRGGAAFFGQGTRLTVV.

In this sample, this clonotype turned up many times. V gene TRBV7-8 combines with J gene TRBJ2-1, with 8 bases that match TRBD2. Per germline, CDR1 SGHVS and CDR2 FQNEAQ. This CDR3 has 15 residues. The V segment lost 2 bases and the J segment 8 bases; nucleotides outside the gene matches: 8. The chain's CDR3 is CASSLRGGPSYEQFF. Written as DNA, the CDR3 is TGTGCCAGCAGCTTACGGGGGGGGCCTAGCTATGAGCAGTTCTTC.

This chain uses TRBV20-1 with TRBJ2-1; 10 nucleotides line up with TRBD2. V shed 0 bases, J shed 7 bases, and the junction held 9 bases outside the gene matches. Germline V CDR1 and CDR2: DFQATT, SNEGSKA (reference sequence). CDR3 length equals 16 residues. The CDR3 DNA reads as TGCAGTGCTAGAGATTCAGAGCGGGGGGGGGTTAATGAGCAGTTCTTC. This translates into CSARDSERGGVNEQFF.

This clonotype has only a few counts. The rearrangement uses TRBV11-2 and TRBJ2-5; tentative D call: TRBD1 (6 bases). This CDR3 region has 16 residues. The germline CDR1 and CDR2 sequences are SGHAT and FQNNGV. V was cut by 6 bases and J by 1 base, with 18 bases left in between. Here the CDR3 DNA reads TGTGCCAGCAGTCGCGAAATCGGACAGATCCAAGAGACCCAGTACTTC. It yields the protein CASSREIGQIQETQYF.